What follows are 30 T cell receptor beta chains derived from one specimen sequenced in a study of control samples from healthy donors and cancer patients. Generated by immunoSEQ multiplex PCR, the TCRdb table keeps only in-frame clones and is missing some. Of about 100,000 clones detected, approximately 80% appear once; the ten largest clones hold around a fifth. Sequenced input: blood. These TCRs come from a man aged 25 to 40 in good health.

Written as DNA, the CDR3 is TGTGCCAGCAGCGCTGGGTCCGGCAGCTCTGGAAACACCATATATTTT. This encodes CASSAGSGSSGNTIYF. The gene calls are TRBV9 and TRBJ1-3; D uncertain. This CDR3 has 16 amino acids. V lost 3 bases and J 0 bases, leaving 13 bases between the germline ends. The germline V gene encodes CDR1 SGDLS and CDR2 YYNGEE.

This clone was seen a few times. V usage is TRBV6-5 and J usage is TRBJ1-1; D remains ambiguous. The CDR3 is 14 residues long. V lost 2 bases, J lost 3 bases, and 10 bases lay in between. Germline CDR1 reads MNHEY; CDR2 reads SVGAGI. CDR3 in DNA: TGTGCCAGCAGTTACGGAGGGAGGGACACTGAAGCTTTCTTT. Protein product: CASSYGGRDTEAFF.

This clone has just one count. The gene calls are TRBV19 and TRBJ1-5, with a possible D match to TRBD1 (5 bases). In germline, CDR1 is LNHDA, CDR2 SQIVND (reference sequence). The V and J ends lost 0 bases and 5 bases respectively, with 11 bases between them. CDR3 size: 15 residues. The DNA of the CDR3 is TGTGCCAGTAGTATAGAGCGACTGGGGCATCAGCCCCAGCATTTT. Translated, it gives CASSIERLGHQPQHF.

V gene TRBV2 combines with J gene TRBJ1-1; D uncertain. Germline-derived CDR1 and CDR2 are SNHLY and FYNNEI. The CDR3 spans 15 residues. V lost 4 bases and J 5 bases, leaving 17 bases between the germline ends. The CDR3 here is CASSGGGLGRTEAFF. The CDR3 nucleotides read TGTGCCAGCAGTGGGGGTGGACTGGGGAGGACTGAAGCTTTCTTT.

The chain couples TRBV10-3 to TRBJ1-6; D is perhaps TRBD1 (5 bases). The germline gives CDR1 ENHRY, CDR2 SYGVKD. Trimming shortened V by 5 bases and J by 9 bases, and 14 bases separated the two germline ends. This CDR3 is 14 amino acids long. The CDR3 protein is CAISIRDGGSPLHF. The CDR3 DNA sequence: TGTGCCATCAGTATCCGGGACGGGGGTTCACCCCTCCACTTT.

The CDR3 region is CASTRGTLPEAFF. The CDR3 nucleotides are TGTGCCAGCACCAGGGGGACGCTCCCTGAAGCTTTCTTT. This rearrangement joins TRBV7-9 to TRBJ1-1; 7 bases map to TRBD1. The CDR3 consists of 13 residues. The trim removed 7 bases at V and 6 bases at J, leaving 8 bases unmatched. Germline V lookup: CDR1 SEHNR, CDR2 FQNEAQ (reference sequence).

The count of this clone is one. The V and J genes are TRBV6-2 or TRBV6-3 and TRBJ2-2, with TRBD2 matching 12 bases. The germline CDR1 and CDR2 sequences are MNHEY and SVGEGT. Germline trimming cut 2 bases from V and 3 bases from J; bases unmatched to any gene: 4. CDR3 size: 17 residues. The CDR3 loop is CASSYRLAGDYTGELFF. The CDR3 nucleotides are TGTGCCAGCAGTTACCGACTAGCGGGGGATTACACCGGGGAGCTGTTTTTT.

This clone was seen only once. This rearrangement joins TRBV7-8 to TRBJ2-1; a weak D match, TRBD2 (6 bases). Germline loops: CDR1 SGHVS, CDR2 FQNEAQ. Trimming cost V 8 bases and J 8 bases, with 22 bases left between them. The CDR3 spans 15 residues. The CDR3 nucleotides are TGTGCCAGCGGACTACCTAGCCTCCCGAGTGATGAGCAGTTCTTC. Residues: CASGLPSLPSDEQFF.

This clone was seen only a few times. V is TRBV20-1 and J is TRBJ2-3; tentatively, D is TRBD2 (5 bases). V was trimmed by 3 bases and J by 2 bases, leaving 15 bases between them. CDR1 DFQATT and CDR2 SNEGSKA come from the germline V gene (reference sequence). CDR3 length: 15 amino acids. The CDR3 DNA is TGCAGTGCTAGTGTCGGCGGGTTCAACACAGATACGCAGTATTTT. Translated, it gives CSASVGGFNTDTQYF.

The chain employs TRBV13 and TRBJ1-2; D is perhaps TRBD1 (6 bases). CDR3 size: 14 residues. CDR1 and CDR2 (germline): PRHDT, FYEKMQ (reference sequence). Trimming cost V 4 bases and J 6 bases, with 15 bases left between them. In nucleotides, the CDR3 is TGTGCCAGCAGCTCACAGGGAAAAAGGCATGGCTACACCTTC. It encodes CASSSQGKRHGYTF.

This sequence joins TRBV7-2 and TRBJ2-7; D is ambiguous. Germline V CDR1 and CDR2: SGHTA, FQGNSA. This CDR3 region has 12 residues. The V end was cut by 5 bases, the J end by 6 bases, with 11 bases between. DNA of the CDR3: TGTGCCAGCAGCGTGGCGGCGGTCGAGCAGTACTTC. Translation gives CASSVAAVEQYF.

The chain links TRBV3-1 (or the pseudogene TRBV3-2) to TRBJ2-7; D possibly corresponds to TRBD2 (6 bases). Between the trimmed V and J ends, which lost 6 bases and 5 bases, there was a span of 17 bases. This CDR3 has 14 residues. The germline CDR1 and CDR2 sequences are LGHDT and YNNKEL (reference sequence). The CDR3: CASSSSATADEQYF. For the CDR3, the DNA is TGTGCCAGCAGTTCTAGCGCAACCGCCGACGAGCAGTACTTC.

This clone was seen only once. The chain uses TRBV10-3 and TRBJ2-7; the D gene is possibly TRBD2 (6 bases). Germline V lookup: CDR1 ENHRY, CDR2 SYGVKD. The CDR3 runs to 14 residues. Trimming cost V 10 bases and J 5 bases, with 21 bases left between them. CDR3 residues: CATRLGPAGHEQYF. The CDR3 DNA is TGTGCCACGAGGCTTGGGCCTGCGGGGCACGAGCAGTACTTC.

The CDR3 sequence is CASSYSSLSGANVLTF. The CDR3 nucleotides are TGTGCCAGCAGTTACTCGTCCCTATCTGGGGCCAACGTCCTGACTTTC. V and J are TRBV6-5 and TRBJ2-6; D is undetermined. CDR3 length: 16 amino acids. Germline CDR1 and CDR2: MNHEY and SVGAGI. V gave up 0 bases and J gave up 1 base, with 7 bases separating them.

This clone was counted once. This chain joins TRBV6-6 and TRBJ2-5; D gene unclear. CDR1 is MNHNY, CDR2 SVGAGI, per germline (reference sequence). V lost 6 bases to trimming and J lost 3 bases, with 5 bases between them. The CDR3 covers 11 residues. For the CDR3, the DNA is TGTGCCAGCAGCCTCAAAGAGACCCAGTACTTC. This translates into CASSLKETQYF.

This clone was picked up one time. V usage is TRBV5-1 and J usage is TRBJ2-3; D uncertain. Trimming pared 0 bases from V and 0 bases from J, leaving 5 bases between. Germline CDR1 reads SGHRS; CDR2 reads YFSETQ. CDR3 length: 14 amino acids. CDR3 DNA: TGCGCCAGCAGCTTGGGCCTAAGCACAGATACGCAGTATTTT. Protein product: CASSLGLSTDTQYF.

CDR3 bases: TGTGCCAGCAGTTCCCGTAATCAGCCCCAGCATTTT. Translation gives CASSSRNQPQHF. The chain is built from TRBV12-3 or TRBV12-4 and TRBJ1-5; D ambiguous. The CDR3 runs 12 residues. Trimming pared 4 bases from V and 4 bases from J, leaving 5 bases between.

This clone was seen at least ten times. This chain connects TRBV7-3 to TRBJ2-1; possibly TRBD1 or TRBD2 for D (6 bases each). The CDR3 has 15 amino acids. Germline CDR1 is SGHTA and CDR2 is FQGTGA. V was cut by 2 bases and J by 7 bases, with 15 bases left in between. DNA of the CDR3: TGTGCCAGCAGCTTACGAGGTTCGGGGGCTAATGAGCAGTTCTTC. Translated: CASSLRGSGANEQFF.

Here the CDR3 reads CASSRPGRNTEAFF. For the CDR3, the DNA is TGTGCCAGTAGTAGGCCCGGACGGAACACTGAAGCTTTCTTT. The chain employs TRBV19 and TRBJ1-1; unclear D gene. Looked up from germline, CDR1 is LNHDA and CDR2 is SQIVND (reference sequence). CDR3 length equals 14 residues. Trimming took off 4 bases at V and 1 base at J, with 10 bases between the two ends.

The gene calls are TRBV2 and TRBJ2-7, with 9 bases aligning to TRBD2. The CDR3 is 16 residues long. V lost 3 bases and J lost 3; bases outside the gene matches: 9. In germline, CDR1 is SNHLY, CDR2 FYNNEI. CDR3 nucleotide sequence: TGTGCCAGCAGTGACGGACTAGCGTCATTCCTCTACGAGCAGTACTTC. Its protein product is CASSDGLASFLYEQYF.

The V and J genes are TRBV11-2 and TRBJ1-6; D unclear. CDR1 is SGHAT, CDR2 FQNNGV, per germline. Trimming pared 4 bases from V and 3 bases from J, leaving 4 bases between. This CDR3 region has 13 residues. The CDR3: CASSSVYNSPLHF. The CDR3 DNA reads as TGTGCCAGCAGCTCTGTCTATAATTCACCCCTCCACTTT. Using reference TRBV11-2 and TRBJ1-6 for the parts outside the CDR3, the full variable domain is EAGVAQSPRYKIIEKRQSVAFWCNPISGHATLYWYQQILGQGPKLLIQFQNNGVVDDSQLPKDRFSAERLKGVDSTLKIQPAKLEDSAVYLCASSSVYNSPLHFGNGTRLTVT.

The CDR3 sequence is CASQENTEAFF. The CDR3 nucleotides read TGTGCCAGCCAGGAGAACACTGAAGCTTTCTTT. V and J are TRBV7-9 and TRBJ1-1; D is unresolved. CDR1 is SEHNR, CDR2 FQNEAQ, per germline (reference sequence). Between the trimmed V and J ends, which lost 8 bases and 1 base, there was a span of 5 bases. The CDR3 extends over 11 amino acids.

The J gene is TRBJ2-2, the V gene TRBV6-5; a possible D gene is TRBD2 (6 bases). V was clipped by 2 bases and J by 0 bases, with 10 bases between them. The CDR3 is made up of 16 amino acids. Germline lookup yields CDR1 MNHEY and CDR2 SVGAGI. CDR3 in amino acids: CASSYLRGANTGELFF. The CDR3 DNA reads as TGTGCCAGCAGTTACCTCCGCGGGGCGAACACCGGGGAGCTGTTTTTT.

The chain has TRBV12-3 or TRBV12-4 and TRBJ1-2; D is undetermined. This CDR3 has 13 amino acids. Deletions cut 5 bases from V and 4 bases from J, with 11 bases between. As DNA, the CDR3 is TGTGCCAGCAGTCTTTCACCGAGCTATGGCTACACCTTC. It codes for CASSLSPSYGYTF.

The J gene is TRBJ1-2, the V gene TRBV28; D unresolved. There are 12 residues in the CDR3. Germline values: CDR1 MDHEN, CDR2 SYDVKM. V lost 6 bases, J lost 4 bases, and 9 bases lay in between. As DNA, the CDR3 is TGTGCCAGCAGCCCTCCAGGCTATGGCTACACCTTC. The encoded protein is CASSPPGYGYTF.

This chain links TRBV30 with TRBJ1-1; the D gene is possibly TRBD1 (6 bases). CDR3 size: 12 residues. Germline CDR1 and CDR2: GTSNPN and SVGIG (reference sequence). Trimming left V 5 bases short and J 1 base short, with 8 bases between. CDR3 amino acids: CAWAGQNTEAFF. CDR3 DNA sequence: TGTGCCTGGGCGGGACAGAACACTGAAGCTTTCTTT.

The chain employs TRBV10-3 and TRBJ1-5; 8 positions match TRBD1. The V gene's germline CDR1 is ENHRY and CDR2 SYGVKD. The CDR3 loop spans 14 amino acids. Trimming removed 6 bases from V and 8 bases from J; junction bases left unmatched: 9. The CDR3 coding sequence is TGTGCCATCAGACCCGACAGGGGTGGGGAGCCCCAGCATTTT. It yields the protein CAIRPDRGGEPQHF.

The chain carries TRBV10-3 and TRBJ1-3, with 8 nucleotides matching TRBD1. Germline lookup yields CDR1 ENHRY and CDR2 SYGVKD. V was clipped by 5 bases and J by 0 bases; unmatched bases: 9. CDR3 length equals 17 residues. CDR3 in amino acids: CAISLGQGEPSGNTIYF. CDR3 nucleotide sequence: TGTGCCATCAGTCTAGGACAGGGAGAACCCTCTGGAAACACCATATATTTT.

The chain recombines TRBV30 with TRBJ1-1; 7 nucleotides align to TRBD1. Germline CDR1 GTSNPN, CDR2 SVGIG (reference sequence). Unmatched junction bases numbered 6, after V lost 2 bases and J lost 6 bases. This CDR3 has 13 amino acids. CDR3 bases: TGTGCCTGGAGTCTTACAGGGGACGCTGAAGCTTTCTTT. It encodes CAWSLTGDAEAFF.

The chain is built from TRBV19 and TRBJ1-5; 9 bases match TRBD1. After removal of 4 bases from V and 4 bases from J, the junction contained 5 bases not matched to a gene. The CDR3 loop spans 15 amino acids. The germline V gene encodes CDR1 LNHDA and CDR2 SQIVND (reference sequence). CDR3: CASSTRQGVNQPQHF. The CDR3 coding sequence is TGTGCCAGTAGTACGAGACAGGGGGTTAATCAGCCCCAGCATTTT.